The T cell receptor (beta chain) described here comes from a study of shared clonotypes between healthy human individuals. Findings and caveats of the study: Depth of sequencing was expected to influence donor clonotype sharing. Rarefaction demonstrated incomplete sorted-subset sequencing despite large depth.

Positively selected for CCR7, the CD45RO-negative cells used as naive CD8 cells excluded terminally differentiated effector memory CD45RA+ cells. This clone was detected only once. Its target is unknown. This sample includes further DNA sequences coding for the same CDR3. Germline assignment: CDR1 MNHEY and CDR2 SMNVEV (reference sequence). CDR3 length: 15 residues. V was pared by 2 bases and J by 0 bases, with 8 bases between. The method was immunoSEQ multiplex PCR; TCRdb's version includes in-frame clones alone and lacks a portion of them. The sample has millions of clones, about 92% seen once. This chain connects TRBV27 to TRBJ2-1; D uncertain. Input material: naive CD8+ T cells from PBMCs. This TCR derives from a man aged 18 to 35 in good health. Some clones in this sample may be carry-over from other donors' samples. The CDR3 spells CASSLGVSSYNEQFF. In DNA form, the CDR3 reads TGTGCCAGCAGTTTAGGCGTAAGCTCCTACAATGAGCAGTTCTTC.